This T cell receptor (beta chain) was identified in a study of control samples from healthy donors and cancer patients (dated by TCRdb to 2018 to 2020). The cysteine opens and the phenylalanine closes a CDR3 of 15 amino acids. Only CDR3 DNA is held: 45 bases, read in frame from base 1. CDR1 SGHRS and CDR2 YFSETQ are derived from the germline V gene. Trimming takes 3 bases from V and 0 bases from J, and the germline ends sit 11 bases apart. This clone was found once. This clone's antigen is unknown. Base qualities are not at hand, and no much larger clone is one base apart. Library method: the immunoSEQ multiplex PCR assay. The table comes from immuneACCESS by way of TCRdb, which keeps in-frame sequences with V and J called. Part of the clones is missing from these tables; in studies checked, under half for an unresolved V gene and the rest for unknown reasons. This sample has about 120,000 clones in its table, and 85% to 90% of those were observed once. Of the sample, less than 3% is held by the ten largest clones.

The clonotype comes from a woman in her 70s in good health. The sequenced material came from blood. The sequence links TRBV5-1 to TRBJ2-3; TRBD1 could be the D gene, as 6 bases match. The CDR3 region reads CASSSDRISTDTQYF. The DNA sequence follows: TGCGCCAGCAGCTCGGACAGAATTAGCACAGATACGCAGTATTTT.